The clone carrying this T cell receptor (beta chain) was counted only a few times. What it binds is not known. This record comes from a study of response to subunit inactivated influenza vaccine. General study results and limits: There was a suggestion from the authors that each seasonal influenza vaccination recruits few new T cells.

Per the germline V gene, CDR1 is SNHLY and CDR2 is FYNNEI. Trimming took off 3 bases at V and 5 bases at J, with 8 bases between the two ends. The CDR3 is 13 residues long. One entry per CDR3 protein results from TCRdb running MiXCR on the RT-PCR reads. The sample records approximately 300,000 distinct CDR3 sequences, about 20% being singletons. This TCR was sampled from a man aged 45-69 years who received an inactivated influenza vaccine. The V gene is TRBV2, the J gene TRBJ1-5, with D hard to call. The starting material was PBMCs from blood, obtained about 20 months after vaccination. The CDR3 spells CASSEGRHQPQHF. The CDR3 bases are TGTGCCAGCAGTGAGGGCAGACATCAGCCCCAGCATTTT.